This TCR beta chain was obtained from a study of response to subunit inactivated influenza vaccine. The V and J ends lost 5 bases and 5 bases respectively, with 13 bases between them. This CDR3 has 14 residues. General observations from the study: Authors suggested seasonal influenza vaccinations each recruit few new T cells.

One entry per CDR3 protein results from TCRdb running MiXCR on the RT-PCR reads. The table lists 290,000 or so distinct CDR3 sequences, around 22% of them singletons. This clonotype turned up a few times. What it binds is unknown. The specimen was PBMCs from blood, collected roughly 20 months after vaccination. The chain has TRBV12-3 or TRBV12-4 and TRBJ1-5; D is undetermined. This TCR derives from a man aged 50 to 69 who received an inactivated influenza vaccine. CDR3 residues: CASSPPGPYQPQHF. The CDR3 DNA reads as TGTGCCAGCAGTCCGCCGGGTCCCTATCAGCCCCAGCATTTT.